Shown below are 32 T cell receptor beta chains from a single sample sequenced in a study of T cells in Graves' hyperthyroidism and ophthalmopathy. RNA transcripts provided the source from which TCR beta CDR3 regions were amplified. HTBI primers were the set used in a first-round RT-PCR of the TCR CDR3. MiXCR, applied by TCRdb to the multiplex PCR reads, yields one record per CDR3 protein. The data hold approximately 700,000 distinct CDR3 sequences, with approximately 42% observed a single time. Source material: peripheral blood or thyroid tissue (not recorded which). The source is an adult man with Graves' disease, either hyperthyroidism or ophthalmopathy (not recorded which).

This clonotype was counted between two and nine times. The chain employs TRBV5-1 and TRBJ2-7; D possibly uses TRBD1 or TRBD2 (6 bases each). V was shortened by 1 base and J by 3 bases, with 14 bases between the two germline ends. The CDR3 extends over 15 amino acids. Germline V gene sequence: CDR1 SGHRS, CDR2 YFSETQ. In DNA, the CDR3 is TGCGCCAGCAGCTTGTTAGGGGGGTTAAACTACGAGCAGTACTTC. Its protein is CASSLLGGLNYEQYF.

In this sample, this clonotype turned up a few times. The chain employs TRBV7-8 and TRBJ1-5; 10 bases fit TRBD1. Germline V gives CDR1 SGHVS, CDR2 FQNEAQ. The CDR3 length is 15 residues. V was clipped by 5 bases and J by 9 bases; unmatched bases: 10. The CDR3 nucleotides read TGTGCCAGCAGCATGGACAGGGGGGGTCAGGGGCCCCAGCATTTT. As protein: CASSMDRGGQGPQHF.

As regards this clonotype: A much bigger clone sits one base away, suggesting this may be a read error. The chain carries TRBV10-2 and TRBJ2-7; a possible D gene is TRBD2 (6 bases). This CDR3 contains 13 residues. Per the germline V gene, CDR1 is WSHSY and CDR2 is SAAADI. CDR3 nucleotide sequence: TGCGCCAGCCGGGTAGCGGAGGTCTACGAGCAGCACTTC. Protein product: CASRVAEVYEQHF.

The rearrangement links TRBV11-1 to TRBJ1-5; the D gene is possibly TRBD1 (5 bases). This CDR3 has 13 residues. Germline V gene lookup returns CDR1 SGHAT and CDR2 FQDESV (reference sequence). Between the trimmed V and J ends, which lost 0 bases and 9 bases, there was a span of 9 bases. Here the CDR3 DNA reads TGTGCCAGCAGCTTAGCGAGGGGTCGGCCCCAGCATTTT. It encodes CASSLARGRPQHF.

The chain combines TRBV24-1 with TRBJ1-5; possible D gene TRBD1, 5 bases. V shed 7 bases and J shed 5 bases, with 8 bases lying between them. The germline V gene encodes CDR1 KGHDR and CDR2 SFDVKD. This CDR3 region has 12 residues. CDR3 amino acids: CATRRGDQPQHF. The CDR3 bases are TGTGCCACCAGACGAGGGGATCAGCCCCAGCATTTT.

This clonotype was seen many times. The CDR3 region has the DNA TGCAGCGTGGACCTGGGGGGAGGGAATGAAAAACTGTTTTTT. Encoded protein: CSVDLGGGNEKLFF. The rearrangement links TRBV29-1 to TRBJ1-4; tentatively, D is TRBD1 (5 bases). This CDR3 spans 14 amino acids. V was pared by 6 bases and J by 5 bases, with 16 bases between. The germline V gene has CDR1 SQVTM and CDR2 ANQGSEA.

This chain connects TRBV20-1 to TRBJ1-5; possible D gene TRBD1, 5 bases. Germline CDR1 DFQATT, CDR2 SNEGSKA (reference sequence). Trimming cost V 3 bases and J 7 bases, with 19 bases left between them. This CDR3 comprises 15 residues. CDR3 coding DNA: TGCAGTGCTAGGTTAGGGTTGGGGGGTGGGCAGCCCCAGCATTTT. This gives the protein CSARLGLGGGQPQHF.

The CDR3 spells CAIKAASYEQYF. As DNA, the CDR3 is TGTGCCATCAAGGCAGCATCCTACGAGCAGTACTTC. The rearrangement joins TRBV10-3 to TRBJ2-7; no clear D gene. The CDR3 loop spans 12 amino acids. Germline values: CDR1 ENHRY, CDR2 SYGVKD. Trimming stripped 7 bases from V and 1 base from J, with 8 bases between.

This clonotype was counted between two and nine times. This chain joins TRBV2 and TRBJ1-5; 10 bases fit TRBD1. J was trimmed by 0 bases and V by 3 bases; bases with no gene match: 8. There are 18 residues in the CDR3. Germline loops: CDR1 SNHLY, CDR2 FYNNEI. CDR3 loop: CASSEGQGLGYSNQPQHF. CDR3 DNA sequence: TGTGCCAGCAGTGAGGGACAGGGGCTCGGCTATAGCAATCAGCCCCAGCATTTT.

There are a few counts of this clonotype. This chain connects TRBV7-9 to TRBJ2-5; 9 bases fit TRBD2. The length of the CDR3 is 16 residues. V trimming: 5 bases; J trimming: 4 bases; junction bases outside the gene matches: 11. Germline V gene lookup returns CDR1 SEHNR and CDR2 FQNEAQ (reference sequence). The CDR3 sequence is CASSQGTQLAGETQYF. The CDR3 coding sequence is TGTGCCAGCAGCCAAGGGACCCAACTAGCGGGAGAGACCCAGTACTTC. The full variable domain, in which reference TRBV7-9 and TRBJ2-5 provide the parts outside the CDR3, is DTGVSQNPRHKITKRGQNVTFRCDPISEHNRLYWYRQTLGQGPEFLTYFQNEAQLEKSRLLSDRFSAERPKGSFSTLEIQRTEQGDSAMYLCASSQGTQLAGETQYFGPGTRLLVL.

This clonotype was found many times. The DNA for the CDR3 is TGTGCCAGCAGCTTAGGAGGTCTTTCCTACGAGCAGTACTTC. It is translated as CASSLGGLSYEQYF. The chain joins TRBV7-2 to TRBJ2-7; D call uncertain. Trimming left V 1 base short and J 1 base short, with 8 bases between. The germline gives CDR1 SGHTA, CDR2 FQGNSA. There are 14 residues in the CDR3. The complete variable domain, with remaining parts taken from reference TRBV7-2 and TRBJ2-7, reads GAGVSQSPSNKVTEKGKDVELRCDPISGHTALYWYRQSLGQGLEFLIYFQGNSAPDKSGLPSDRFSAERTGGSVSTLTIQRTQQEDSAVYLCASSLGGLSYEQYFGPGTRLTVT.

The gene calls are TRBV9 and TRBJ2-5, with TRBD2 matching over 9 bases. The CDR3 consists of 15 residues. Germline V lookup: CDR1 SGDLS, CDR2 YYNGEE. After removal of 3 bases from V and 4 bases from J, the junction contained 7 bases not matched to a gene. The CDR3 sequence: CASSGLAGVRETQYF. In DNA, the CDR3 is TGTGCCAGCAGCGGGTTAGCGGGAGTTCGAGAGACCCAGTACTTC. Full variable domain (outside the CDR3, taken from reference TRBV9 and TRBJ2-5): DSGVTQTPKHLITATGQRVTLRCSPRSGDLSVYWYQQSLDQGLQFLIQYYNGEERAKGNILERFSAQQFPDLHSELNLSSLELGDSALYFCASSGLAGVRETQYFGPGTRLLVL.

This clonotype was counted many times. The J gene is TRBJ1-6, the V gene TRBV5-1; tentatively, D is TRBD1 (6 bases). The CDR3 has 14 amino acids. Germline CDR1 SGHRS, CDR2 YFSETQ. Trimming left V 6 bases short and J 7 bases short, with 14 bases between. CDR3 sequence (DNA): TGCGCCAGCAAGAGGGACACCGTAAATTCACCCCTCCACTTT. Protein product: CASKRDTVNSPLHF.

Points on this clonotype: Since no conserved phenylalanine or tryptophan closes the CDR3, a read error is the likely cause. The gene calls are TRBV5-1 and TRBJ1-3, with D possibly matching TRBD1 (5 bases). Trimming cost V 0 bases and J 6 bases, with 13 bases left between them. The germline CDR1 and CDR2 sequences are SGHRS and YFSETQ. This CDR3 is built from 15 residues. DNA for the CDR3: TGCGCCAGCAGCTTGGTGCCAGGGTACCAAAACACCATATATCTT. Its protein product is CASSLVPGYQNTIYL.

The chain uses TRBV5-1 and TRBJ2-7; D may match TRBD1 or TRBD2 (5 bases each). The CDR3 is 19 residues long. V was cut by 2 bases and J by 7 bases, with 31 bases left in between. The germline gives CDR1 SGHRS, CDR2 YFSETQ. CDR3 amino acids: CASSFGSFAWDGSLWEQYF. The CDR3 DNA reads TGCGCCAGCAGCTTTGGCAGTTTTGCCTGGGACGGTTCCCTGTGGGAGCAGTACTTC.

The V and J genes are TRBV12-3 or TRBV12-4 and TRBJ1-4; 9 bases line up with TRBD1. The length of the CDR3 is 14 residues. Losses at the gene ends were 4 bases for V and 6 bases for J; bases not matched to a gene: 3. The CDR3 sequence: CASSSTGGYEKLFF. CDR3 sequence (DNA): TGTGCCAGCAGTTCGACAGGGGGATATGAAAAACTGTTTTTT.

This chain links TRBV6-5 with TRBJ1-4; D gene ambiguous. The germline gives CDR1 MNHEY, CDR2 SVGAGI. Trimming shortened V by 4 bases and J by 8 bases, and 8 bases separated the two germline ends. This CDR3 region has 12 residues. This CDR3 is CASSSTWEKLFF. CDR3 bases: TGTGCCAGCAGTTCGACATGGGAAAAACTGTTTTTT.

The V and J genes are TRBV6-5 and TRBJ2-5; 9 positions agree with TRBD2. CDR1 MNHEY and CDR2 SVGAGI come from the germline V gene. This CDR3 contains 15 residues. V lost 5 bases, J lost 3 bases, and 7 bases stayed unmatched. The CDR3 sequence: CASSLQGLAEETQYF. The CDR3 bases are TGTGCCAGCAGTCTACAGGGACTAGCTGAAGAGACCCAGTACTTC.

The chain has TRBV7-2 and TRBJ2-7; D gene ambiguous. From germline, CDR1 is SGHTA and CDR2 FQGNSA. Deletions cut 2 bases from V and 2 bases from J, with 19 bases between. CDR3 length: 17 amino acids. The CDR3 bases are TGTGCCAGCAGCTTAACCCCCCGAAATAGGCAAGCCTACGAGCAGTACTTC. It specifies CASSLTPRNRQAYEQYF.

This clonotype has a count of ten or more. This chain links TRBV29-1 with TRBJ2-5, with D perhaps being TRBD1 or TRBD2 (5 bases each). Trimming pared 5 bases from V and 5 bases from J, leaving 12 bases between. Germline CDR1 reads SQVTM; CDR2 reads ANQGSEA. The CDR3 contains 12 residues. The CDR3 reads CSVWGPAETQYF. CDR3 sequence (DNA): TGCAGCGTTTGGGGACCTGCGGAGACCCAGTACTTC.

This clonotype was seen ten or more times. A junction boundary mismatches the germline segment, possibly from a read error. The genes are TRBV5-1 and TRBJ2-7, with D possibly being TRBD1 or TRBD2 (5 bases each). Germline CDR1 is SGHRS and CDR2 is YFSETQ. The CDR3 consists of 12 residues. This CDR3 reads CASSLGTGEQYF. CDR3 bases: TGTGCCAGCAGCTTAGGGACGGGAGAGCAGTACTTC.

The chain employs TRBV10-3 and TRBJ1-4, with 10 positions matching TRBD1. In germline, CDR1 is ENHRY, CDR2 SYGVKD. The J segment lost 5 bases and the V segment lost 0 bases, leaving 3 bases of the junction unmatched. CDR3 length: 16 amino acids. The CDR3 sequence: CAISESGTGENEKLFF. CDR3 DNA sequence: TGTGCCATCAGTGAGTCGGGGACAGGGGAGAATGAAAAACTGTTTTTT.

This clonotype appeared a few times. Compared with germline, one end of the junction differs, possibly owing to a read error. The chain recombines TRBV7-2 with TRBJ2-5; the D is unclear. The CDR3 spans 8 residues. CDR1 SGHTA and CDR2 FQGNSA come from the germline V gene. The DNA for the CDR3 is TGTGCCAGCAGCTTAGACAGCTTC. This sequence encodes CASSLDSF.

V and J are TRBV5-6 and TRBJ2-7; unclear D gene. Trimming pared 3 bases from V and 3 bases from J, leaving 10 bases between. The CDR3 loop spans 13 amino acids. Germline V gene data show CDR1 as SGHDT and CDR2 as YYEEEE. The CDR3 spells CASSYGSDYEQYF. The CDR3 nucleotides read TGTGCCAGCAGCTACGGTTCGGACTACGAGCAGTACTTC.

This chain uses TRBV7-6 with TRBJ2-7; TRBD2 aligns across 7 bases. Germline loops: CDR1 SGHVS, CDR2 FNYEAQ. CDR3 length: 14 amino acids. V was pared by 3 bases and J by 6 bases, with 8 bases of the junction left unmatched. The DNA of the CDR3 is TGTGCCAGCAGCTTTCCGGGAGGCGATTTCGAGCAGTACTTC. Its protein product is CASSFPGGDFEQYF.

This clonotype was counted many times. The chain couples TRBV7-8 to TRBJ1-1; D call uncertain. Per germline, CDR1 SGHVS and CDR2 FQNEAQ. CDR3 length: 13 amino acids. V was clipped by 3 bases and J by 5 bases, with 10 bases between them. CDR3 sequence reads: CASSFGGWTEAFF. For the CDR3, the DNA is TGTGCCAGCAGCTTCGGCGGTTGGACTGAAGCTTTCTTT.

This clonotype has more than one count but fewer than ten. This chain connects TRBV20-1 to TRBJ2-7, with D uncertain. Germline V gene data show CDR1 as DFQATT and CDR2 as SNEGSKA (reference sequence). Trimming removed 0 bases at V and 4 bases at J, with 16 bases between. CDR3 length: 15 amino acids. CDR3 residues: CSARDPKSAKYEQYF. The CDR3 region has the DNA TGCAGTGCTAGAGATCCGAAGTCTGCCAAGTACGAGCAGTACTTC.

This clonotype was counted many times. This chain links TRBV2 with TRBJ1-6, with D perhaps TRBD1 (5 bases). The CDR3 has 15 amino acids. CDR1 and CDR2 from the germline V gene are SNHLY and FYNNEI. Trimming stripped 3 bases from V and 4 bases from J, with 10 bases between. For the CDR3, the DNA is TGTGCCAGCAGTGAGGAACAGGCTTATAATTCACCCCTCCACTTT. Protein: CASSEEQAYNSPLHF.

This clonotype has more than one count but fewer than ten. V is TRBV24-1 and J is TRBJ1-1; a weak D match, TRBD1 (5 bases). V was shortened by 3 bases and J by 5 bases, with 21 bases between the two germline ends. This CDR3 spans 17 amino acids. Looked up from germline, CDR1 is KGHDR and CDR2 is SFDVKD. For the CDR3, the DNA is TGTGCCACCAGTGATGGGGGTGAGGCGCGGGGGAGGACTGAAGCTTTCTTT. Encoded protein: CATSDGGEARGRTEAFF.

This clonotype has only a few counts. The CDR3 spells CSARDPGGLNYGYTF. CDR3 in DNA: TGCAGTGCTAGAGATCCGGGGGGGCTAAACTATGGCTACACCTTC. This sequence joins TRBV20-1 and TRBJ1-2; TRBD1 might be the D (6 bases). CDR3 length: 15 amino acids. Germline CDR1 is DFQATT and CDR2 is SNEGSKA (reference sequence). V lost 0 bases, J lost 2 bases, and 13 bases lay in between.

This chain joins TRBV2 and TRBJ1-4; tentative D call: TRBD1 (5 bases). Germline V lookup: CDR1 SNHLY, CDR2 FYNNEI. The CDR3 spans 15 residues. Trimming pared 4 bases from V and 8 bases from J, leaving 17 bases between. The CDR3 loop is CASSAPGWRGEKLFF. CDR3 nucleotide sequence: TGTGCCAGCAGTGCCCCAGGGTGGAGGGGCGAAAAACTGTTTTTT. Based on the CDR3 plus reference TRBV2 and TRBJ1-4, the full variable domain is EPEVTQTPSHQVTQMGQEVILRCVPISNHLYFYWYRQILGQKVEFLVSFYNNEISEKSEIFDDQFSVERPDGSNFTLKIRSTKLEDSAMYFCASSAPGWRGEKLFFGSGTQLSVL.

The sample holds a few counts of this clonotype. The V gene is TRBV10-3, the J gene TRBJ1-1; D not resolved. The germline CDR1 and CDR2 sequences are ENHRY and SYGVKD. This CDR3 is built from 15 residues. V was clipped by 0 bases and J by 1 base, with 9 bases between them. For the CDR3, the DNA is TGTGCCATCAGTGAGTCAGGTCCGAGGAACACTGAAGCTTTCTTT. The encoded protein is CAISESGPRNTEAFF.